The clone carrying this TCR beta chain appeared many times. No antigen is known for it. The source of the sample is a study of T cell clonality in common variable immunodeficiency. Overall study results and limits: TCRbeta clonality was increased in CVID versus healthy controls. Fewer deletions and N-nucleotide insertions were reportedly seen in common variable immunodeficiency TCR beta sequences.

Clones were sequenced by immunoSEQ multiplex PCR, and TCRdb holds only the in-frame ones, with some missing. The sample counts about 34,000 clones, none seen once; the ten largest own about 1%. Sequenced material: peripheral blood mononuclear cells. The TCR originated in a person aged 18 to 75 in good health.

The sequenced part of the CDR3 DNA is TGTGCCAGCAGCTTAATCGCAGAGGGGCCTCTCTATAATTCACCC. Its protein is CASSLIAEGPLYNSP. The CDR3 reads in full as CASSLIAEGPLYNSPLHF. V is TRBV7-6 and J is TRBJ1-6; tentative D call: TRBD1 (5 bases). From the germline J gene comes the end of the CDR3, since the read stops 3 residues before it. Germline CDR1 and CDR2: SGHVS and FNYEAQ. CDR3 size: 18 residues. Trimming cost V 2 bases and J 3 bases, with 17 bases left between them.